These T cell receptor beta chains were read from a single sample in a study of blood T cell repertoires in COVID-19. Only in-frame clones appear in the TCRdb table, and some are missing; sequencing was by immunoSEQ multiplex PCR. The sample consists of 310,000 or so clones, 65% to 90% of them appearing once. Sequences were obtained from PBMCs or T cells enriched from blood (not recorded which). The source is a young woman who had recovered from COVID-19. CDR3s include the opening cysteine and the closing phenylalanine or tryptophan. A D gene is named only where the DNA matches it firmly. Expanded clones are given a class, and other clones once, few, many or no size at all.

cdr3_nt	cdr3_aa	v_call	clone_size	j_call	d_call
TGTGCCAGCAGTACCGGGACAGGGTTTGGGGAAAAACTGTTTTTT	CASSTGTGFGEKLFF	TRBV28	few	TRBJ1-4	TRBD1
TGTGCCAGCAGGAGACAGAGCTACGAGCAGTACTTC	CASRRQSYEQYF	TRBV2	.	TRBJ2-7	.
TGCGCCAGCAGTCCAAAACGCCAGGGGTGGGGCAATCAGCCCCAGCATTTT	CASSPKRQGWGNQPQHF	TRBV23-1	.	TRBJ1-5	.
TGTGCCAGCAGCCAAGTGCTGGGGGGATACTCTGGAAACACCATATATTTT	CASSQVLGGYSGNTIYF	TRBV3-1/TRBV3-2	once	TRBJ1-3	.
TGTGCCAGCAGCGTAGCGACAGGGTTACCGTACGAGCAGTACTTC	CASSVATGLPYEQYF	TRBV9	.	TRBJ2-7	TRBD1
TGCGCCAGCAGCCTTTCTAGCGGGAGATCTTACAATGAGCAGTTCTTC	CASSLSSGRSYNEQFF	TRBV5-1	.	TRBJ2-1	TRBD2
TGCGCCAGCAGCCAGGGACAGGGAGGGTTACAGCCCCAGCATTTT	CASSQGQGGLQPQHF	TRBV4-1	.	TRBJ1-5	TRBD1
TGTGCCTGGAGTCCTACCGTCTATGGCTACACCTTC	CAWSPTVYGYTF	TRBV30	.	TRBJ1-2	.
TGTGCCTGGAGTACATCTGACACGTCCTACGAGCAGTACTTC	CAWSTSDTSYEQYF	TRBV30	.	TRBJ2-7	.
TGTGCCAGCTCACCGAAGAGAGACGACAATAGCAATCAGCCCCAGCATTTT	CASSPKRDDNSNQPQHF	TRBV18	few	TRBJ1-5	.
TGTGCCAGCAGCCAAGCGCAGGGCATGGAGACCCAGTACTTC	CASSQAQGMETQYF	TRBV3-1/TRBV3-2	.	TRBJ2-5	.
TGTGCCAGCAGCGTAAATGTTGGGGCTGATGAAAAACTGTTTTTT	CASSVNVGADEKLFF	TRBV9	.	TRBJ1-4	.
TGTGCCGTGGGAGCGAACACCGGGGAGCTGTTTTTT	CAVGANTGELFF	TRBV10-3	.	TRBJ2-2	.
TGTGCCAGCAGCGTATCAGGGACAGGGGATGAAAAACTGTTTTTT	CASSVSGTGDEKLFF	TRBV9	.	TRBJ1-4	TRBD1
TGTGCCAGCAGCGACCGGGACAGGGGAGGTCGCGAGCAGTACTTC	CASSDRDRGGREQYF	TRBV5-4	once	TRBJ2-7	TRBD1
TGTGCCAGCAGTTACCGAGGTGCCCATTATGGCTACACCTTC	CASSYRGAHYGYTF	TRBV6-6	.	TRBJ1-2	.
TGCGCCAGCAGCCTCACAGGGTCGAACACTGAAGCTTTCTTT	CASSLTGSNTEAFF	TRBV5-1	.	TRBJ1-1	.
TGTGCCAGCAGTCCTACCCAGGGAATACAAAATGAGGAAAAACTGTTTTTT	CASSPTQGIQNEEKLFF	TRBV11-2	.	TRBJ1-4	.
TGTGCCACTAGAGGGACAGTGGTAGATGGGTATGGCTACACCTTC	CATRGTVVDGYGYTF	TRBV10-3	once	TRBJ1-2	TRBD1
TGCGCCAGCAGCTATGGACAGGGCATAGAGACCCAGTACTTC	CASSYGQGIETQYF	TRBV5-1	once	TRBJ2-5	TRBD1
TGTGCCAGCAGTCCGACAGGGGCGTACACTGAAGCTTTCTTT	CASSPTGAYTEAFF	TRBV28	.	TRBJ1-1	TRBD1
TGTGCCACCGAGGGGGGGCTAGCCAATGACGAGCAGTACTTC	CATEGGLANDEQYF	TRBV28	.	TRBJ2-7	.
TGTGCCACCAGTGATTCTAGCGGAAGCCAAGAGACCCAGTACTTC	CATSDSSGSQETQYF	TRBV24-1	.	TRBJ2-5	TRBD2
TGTGCCAGCAGTCCGATGGACAGGTCCAAAGTTCAAGAGACCCAGTACTTC	CASSPMDRSKVQETQYF	TRBV27	.	TRBJ2-5	TRBD1
TGTGCCAGTAGTATAGACCCCGTGAGCGTAGCTAACTATGGCTACACCTTC	CASSIDPVSVANYGYTF	TRBV19	.	TRBJ1-2	.
TGTGCCAGCAGCCGGGGACAGGCGCCCAATGAGCAGTTCTTC	CASSRGQAPNEQFF	TRBV6-5	.	TRBJ2-1	TRBD1